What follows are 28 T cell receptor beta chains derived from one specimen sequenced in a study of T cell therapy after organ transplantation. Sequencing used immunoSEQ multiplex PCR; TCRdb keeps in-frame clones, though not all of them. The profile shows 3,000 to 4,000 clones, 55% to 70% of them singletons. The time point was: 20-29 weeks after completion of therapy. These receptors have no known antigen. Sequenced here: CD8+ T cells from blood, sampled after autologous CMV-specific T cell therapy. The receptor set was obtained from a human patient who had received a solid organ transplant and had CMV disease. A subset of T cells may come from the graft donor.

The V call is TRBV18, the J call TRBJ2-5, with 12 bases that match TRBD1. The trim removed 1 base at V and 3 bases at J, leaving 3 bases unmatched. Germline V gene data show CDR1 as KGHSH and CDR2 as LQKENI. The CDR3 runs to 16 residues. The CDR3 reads CASSPRDRGREETQYF. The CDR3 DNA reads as TGTGCCAGCTCACCACGGGACAGGGGGCGGGAAGAGACCCAGTACTTC.

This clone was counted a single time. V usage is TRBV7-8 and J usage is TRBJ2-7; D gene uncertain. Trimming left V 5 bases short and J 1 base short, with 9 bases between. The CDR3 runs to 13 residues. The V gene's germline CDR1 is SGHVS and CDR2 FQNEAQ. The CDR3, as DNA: TGTGCCAGCAGCCAAGGACCTTCCTACGAGCAGTACGTC. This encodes CASSQGPSYEQYV.

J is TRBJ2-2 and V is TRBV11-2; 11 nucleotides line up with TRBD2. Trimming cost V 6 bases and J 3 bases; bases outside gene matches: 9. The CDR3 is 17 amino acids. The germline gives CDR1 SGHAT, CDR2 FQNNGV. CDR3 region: CASRVPLAGVYTGELFF. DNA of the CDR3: TGTGCCAGCAGAGTCCCACTAGCGGGAGTGTACACCGGGGAGCTGTTTTTT.

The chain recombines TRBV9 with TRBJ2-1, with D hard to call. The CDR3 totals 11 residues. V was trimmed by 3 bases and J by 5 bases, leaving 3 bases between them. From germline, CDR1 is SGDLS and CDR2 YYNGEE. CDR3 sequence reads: CASSADNEQFF. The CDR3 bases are TGTGCCAGCAGCGCGGACAATGAGCAGTTCTTC.

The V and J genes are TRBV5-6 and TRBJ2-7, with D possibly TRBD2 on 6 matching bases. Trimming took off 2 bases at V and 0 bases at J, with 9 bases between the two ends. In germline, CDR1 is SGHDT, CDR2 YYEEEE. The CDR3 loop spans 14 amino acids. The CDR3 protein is CASSLAGSSYEQYF. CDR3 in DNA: TGTGCCAGCAGCTTAGCGGGTAGCTCCTACGAGCAGTACTTC.

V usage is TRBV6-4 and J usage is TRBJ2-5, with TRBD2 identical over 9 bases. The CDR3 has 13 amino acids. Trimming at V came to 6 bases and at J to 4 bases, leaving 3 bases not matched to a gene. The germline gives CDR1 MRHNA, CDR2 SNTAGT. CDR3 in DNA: TGTGCCAGCAGCAATAGCGGGGGAGAGACCCAGTACTTC. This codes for CASSNSGGETQYF.

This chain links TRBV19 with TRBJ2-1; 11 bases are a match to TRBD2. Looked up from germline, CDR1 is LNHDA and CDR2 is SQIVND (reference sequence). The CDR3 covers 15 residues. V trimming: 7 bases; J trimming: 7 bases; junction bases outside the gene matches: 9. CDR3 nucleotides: TGTGCCAGTACTAGCGGGACTAGCGGTATTAATGAGCAGTTCTTC. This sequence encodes CASTSGTSGINEQFF.

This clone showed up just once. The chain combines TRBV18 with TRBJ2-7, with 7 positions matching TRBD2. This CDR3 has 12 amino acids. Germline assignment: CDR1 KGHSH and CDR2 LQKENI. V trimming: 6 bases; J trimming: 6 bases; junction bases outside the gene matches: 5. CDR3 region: CASSGGDGEQYV. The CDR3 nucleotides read TGTGCCAGCTCGGGAGGGGATGGCGAGCAGTACGTC.

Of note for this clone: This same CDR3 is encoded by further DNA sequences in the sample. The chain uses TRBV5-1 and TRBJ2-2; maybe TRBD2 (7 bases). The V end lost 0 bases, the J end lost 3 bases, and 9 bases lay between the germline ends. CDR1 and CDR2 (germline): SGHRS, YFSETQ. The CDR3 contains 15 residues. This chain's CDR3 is CASSLEGGDTGELFF. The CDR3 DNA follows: TGCGCCAGCAGCTTGGAAGGGGGGGACACCGGGGAGCTGTTTTTT. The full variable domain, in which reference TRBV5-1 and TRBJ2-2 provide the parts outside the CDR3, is KAGVTQTPRYLIKTRGQQVTLSCSPISGHRSVSWYQQTPGQGLQFLFEYFSETQRNKGNFPGRFSGRQFSNSRSEMNVSTLELGDSALYLCASSLEGGDTGELFFGEGSRLTVL.

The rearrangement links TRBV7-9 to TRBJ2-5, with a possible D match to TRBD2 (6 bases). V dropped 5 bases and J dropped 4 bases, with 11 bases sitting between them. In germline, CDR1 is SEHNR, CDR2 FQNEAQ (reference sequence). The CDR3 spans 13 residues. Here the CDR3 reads CASSARDSETQYF. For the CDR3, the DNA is TGTGCCAGCAGCGCCCGGGACTCAGAGACCCAGTACTTC.

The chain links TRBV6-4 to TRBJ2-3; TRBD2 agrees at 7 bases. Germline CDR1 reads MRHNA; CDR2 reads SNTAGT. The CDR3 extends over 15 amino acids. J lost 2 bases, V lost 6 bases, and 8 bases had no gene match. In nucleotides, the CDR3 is TGTGCCAGCAGCCTAGGGGACTACCCCACAGATACGCAGTATTTT. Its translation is CASSLGDYPTDTQYF.

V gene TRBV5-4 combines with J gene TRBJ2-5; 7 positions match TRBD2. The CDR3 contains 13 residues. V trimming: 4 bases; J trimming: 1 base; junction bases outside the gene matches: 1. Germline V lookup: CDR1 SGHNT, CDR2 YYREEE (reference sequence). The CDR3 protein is CASSGGGQETQYF. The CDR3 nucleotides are TGTGCCAGCAGCGGGGGGGGCCAAGAGACCCAGTACTTC.

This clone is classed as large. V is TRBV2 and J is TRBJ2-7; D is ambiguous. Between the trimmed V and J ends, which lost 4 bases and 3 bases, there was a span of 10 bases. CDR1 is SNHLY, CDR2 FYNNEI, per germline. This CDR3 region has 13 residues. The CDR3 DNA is TGTGCCAGCAGTGCTATTCCCTACTACGAGCAGTACTTC. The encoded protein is CASSAIPYYEQYF.

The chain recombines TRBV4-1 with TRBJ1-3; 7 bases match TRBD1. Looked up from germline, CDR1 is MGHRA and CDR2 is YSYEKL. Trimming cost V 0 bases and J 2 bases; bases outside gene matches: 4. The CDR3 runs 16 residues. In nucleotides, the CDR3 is TGCGCCAGCAGCCAAGATCAGGGGGGCCCTGGAAACACCATATATTTT. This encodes CASSQDQGGPGNTIYF.

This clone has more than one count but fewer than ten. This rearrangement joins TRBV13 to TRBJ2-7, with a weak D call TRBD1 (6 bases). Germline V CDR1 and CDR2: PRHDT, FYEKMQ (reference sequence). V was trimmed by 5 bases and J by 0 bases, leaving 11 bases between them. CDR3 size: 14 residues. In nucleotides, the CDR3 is TGTGCCAGCAGCCCAGACAGGAACTCCTACGAGCAGTACTTC. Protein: CASSPDRNSYEQYF.

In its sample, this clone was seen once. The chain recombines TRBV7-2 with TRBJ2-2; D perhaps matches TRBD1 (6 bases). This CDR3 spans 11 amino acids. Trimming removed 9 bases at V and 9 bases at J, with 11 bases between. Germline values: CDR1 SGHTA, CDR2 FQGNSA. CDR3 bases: TGTGCCAGTAATACAGGGTGGGAGCTGTTTTTT. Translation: CASNTGWELFF.

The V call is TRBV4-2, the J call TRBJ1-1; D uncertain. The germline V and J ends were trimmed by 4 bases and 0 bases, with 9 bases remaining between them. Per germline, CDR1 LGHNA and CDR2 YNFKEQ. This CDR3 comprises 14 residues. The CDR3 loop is CASSRRNMNTEAFF. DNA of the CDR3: TGTGCCAGCAGCCGCCGCAATATGAACACTGAAGCTTTCTTT.

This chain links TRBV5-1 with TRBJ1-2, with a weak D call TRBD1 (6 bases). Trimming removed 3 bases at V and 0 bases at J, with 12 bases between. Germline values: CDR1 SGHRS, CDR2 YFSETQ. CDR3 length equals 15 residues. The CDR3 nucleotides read TGCGCCAGCAGCTATGGGACAACCACTAACTATGGCTACACCTTC. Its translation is CASSYGTTTNYGYTF. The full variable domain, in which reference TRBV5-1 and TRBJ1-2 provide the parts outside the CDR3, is KAGVTQTPRYLIKTRGQQVTLSCSPISGHRSVSWYQQTPGQGLQFLFEYFSETQRNKGNFPGRFSGRQFSNSRSEMNVSTLELGDSALYLCASSYGTTTNYGYTFGSGTRLTVV.

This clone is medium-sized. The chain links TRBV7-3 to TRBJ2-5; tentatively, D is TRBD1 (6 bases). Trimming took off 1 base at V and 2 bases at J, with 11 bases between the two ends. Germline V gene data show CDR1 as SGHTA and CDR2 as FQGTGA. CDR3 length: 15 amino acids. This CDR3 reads CASSLMGAHQETQYF. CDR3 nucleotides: TGTGCCAGCAGCTTAATGGGGGCACATCAAGAGACCCAGTACTTC.

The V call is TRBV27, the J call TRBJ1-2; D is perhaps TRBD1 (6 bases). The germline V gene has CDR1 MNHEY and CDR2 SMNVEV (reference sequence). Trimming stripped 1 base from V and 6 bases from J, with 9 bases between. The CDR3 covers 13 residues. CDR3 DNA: TGTGCCAGCAGTTTATTGGGGGGCGATGGCTACACCTTC. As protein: CASSLLGGDGYTF.

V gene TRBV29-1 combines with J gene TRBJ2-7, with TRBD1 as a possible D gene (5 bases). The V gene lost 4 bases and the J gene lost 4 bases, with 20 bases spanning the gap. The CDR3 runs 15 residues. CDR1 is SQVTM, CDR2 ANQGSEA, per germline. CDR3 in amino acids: CSVGGGVGQRYEQYF. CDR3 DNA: TGCAGCGTTGGGGGTGGTGTGGGGCAACGGTACGAGCAGTACTTC.

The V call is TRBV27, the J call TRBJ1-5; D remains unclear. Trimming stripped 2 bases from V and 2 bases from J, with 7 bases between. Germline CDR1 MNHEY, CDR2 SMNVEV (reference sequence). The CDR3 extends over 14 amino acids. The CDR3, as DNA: TGTGCCAGCAGTTTAACCCAGGGCAATCAGCCCCAGCATTTT. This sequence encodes CASSLTQGNQPQHF.

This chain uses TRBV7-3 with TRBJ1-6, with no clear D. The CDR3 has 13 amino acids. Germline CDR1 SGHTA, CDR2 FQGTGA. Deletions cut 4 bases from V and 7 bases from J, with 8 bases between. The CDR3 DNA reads TGTGCCAGCAGCTCTGAAGTAAATTCACCCCTCCACTTT. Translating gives CASSSEVNSPLHF.

CDR3 coding DNA: TGTGCCAGCAGTTCCTGGACAGGGGGCGATGAAGCTTTCTTT. Translation gives CASSSWTGGDEAFF. The genes are TRBV6-5 and TRBJ1-1, with 11 bases lining up with TRBD1. CDR3 length: 14 residues. V shed 4 bases, J shed 7 bases, and the junction held 5 bases outside the gene matches. Germline V gene lookup returns CDR1 MNHEY and CDR2 SVGAGI.

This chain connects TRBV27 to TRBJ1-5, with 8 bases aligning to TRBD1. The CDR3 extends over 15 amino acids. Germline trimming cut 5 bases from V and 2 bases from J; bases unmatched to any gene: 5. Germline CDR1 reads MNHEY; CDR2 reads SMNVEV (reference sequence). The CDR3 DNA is TGTGCCAGCAGTCCGGGACAGGAGGGCAATCAGCCCCAGCATTTT. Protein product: CASSPGQEGNQPQHF.

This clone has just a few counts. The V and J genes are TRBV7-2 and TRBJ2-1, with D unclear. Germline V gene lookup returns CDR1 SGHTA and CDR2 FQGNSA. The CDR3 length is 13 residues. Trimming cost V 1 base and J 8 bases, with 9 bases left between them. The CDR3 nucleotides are TGTGCCAGCAGCTTAGACCGGTTCGATGAGCAGTTCTTC. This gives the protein CASSLDRFDEQFF.

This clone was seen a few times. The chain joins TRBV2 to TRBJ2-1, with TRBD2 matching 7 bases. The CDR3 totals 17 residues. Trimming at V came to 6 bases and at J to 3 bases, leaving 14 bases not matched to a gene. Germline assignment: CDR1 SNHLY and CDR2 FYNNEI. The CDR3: CASSSSRGSGNYNEQFF. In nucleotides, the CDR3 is TGTGCCAGCAGCTCCTCCCGGGGGAGCGGGAACTACAATGAGCAGTTCTTC.

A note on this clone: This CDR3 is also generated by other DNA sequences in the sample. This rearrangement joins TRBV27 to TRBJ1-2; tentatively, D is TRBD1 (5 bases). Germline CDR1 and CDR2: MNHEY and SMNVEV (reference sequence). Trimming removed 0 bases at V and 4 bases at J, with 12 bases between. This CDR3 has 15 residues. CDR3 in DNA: TGTGCCAGCAGTTTATCCGGCAGGGATGGCTATGGCTACACCTTC. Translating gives CASSLSGRDGYGYTF.